These 8 T cell receptor beta chains were sequenced from one sample in a study of cytotoxic CD8 clonotypes in ibrutinib-treated CLL (dated by TCRdb to the early 2020s). Taken with the paper, the label for time point translates to: around 25 months on ibrutinib. The library relied on the immunoSEQ multiplex PCR assay. Held by TCRdb, this immuneACCESS table contains in-frame sequences only and omits some clones. Under half of the omission traces to an unresolved V gene where checked; the cause of the rest is unknown. This sample is represented by 110,000 to 150,000 clones; about 75% of them were singletons. The top ten constitute approximately 5.1% of the sample. The source was PBMCs, collected after 24 months of ibrutinib treatment. These receptors all stem from a human donor with chronic lymphocytic leukemia.

The genes are TRBV5-4 and TRBJ2-7, with 11 bases fitting TRBD2. This CDR3 has 16 amino acids. From germline, CDR1 is SGHNT and CDR2 YYREEE (reference sequence). J was trimmed by 3 bases and V by 1 base; bases with no gene match: 6. CDR3 region: CASSLSASGGYYEQYF. CDR3 nucleotide sequence: TGTGCCAGCAGCTTGTCGGCTAGCGGGGGGTACTACGAGCAGTACTTC.

The chain has TRBV9 and TRBJ2-3, with 14 positions matching TRBD2. CDR3 length: 16 amino acids. The germline CDR1 and CDR2 sequences are SGDLS and YYNGEE. After removal of 0 bases from V and 4 bases from J, the junction contained 1 base not matched to a gene. CDR3 protein: CASSVGGLAGADTQYF. The CDR3 DNA reads TGTGCCAGCAGCGTAGGGGGACTAGCGGGGGCAGATACGCAGTATTTT.

V gene TRBV18 combines with J gene TRBJ2-6; D may be TRBD2 (6 bases). V lost 8 bases, J lost 3 bases, and 11 bases lay in between. The germline V gene has CDR1 KGHSH and CDR2 LQKENI. The CDR3 has 14 amino acids. The CDR3 protein is CASRWGVGANVLTF. CDR3 DNA sequence: TGTGCCAGCCGATGGGGGGTTGGGGCCAACGTCCTGACTTTC. Based on the CDR3 plus reference TRBV18 and TRBJ2-6, the full variable domain is NAGVMQNPRHLVRRRGQEARLRCSPMKGHSHVYWYRQLPEEGLKFMVYLQKENIIDESGMPKERFSAEFPKEGPSILRIQQVVRGDSAAYFCASRWGVGANVLTFGAGSRLTVL.

This clone was counted between two and nine times. The chain combines TRBV18 with TRBJ1-2; tentatively, D is TRBD1 (6 bases). The CDR3 consists of 15 residues. Between the trimmed V and J ends, which lost 10 bases and 1 base, there was a span of 19 bases. CDR1 is KGHSH, CDR2 LQKENI, per germline. In DNA form, the CDR3 reads TGTGCCACCACAGACAGGCCGAGTTTTAACTATGGCTACACCTTC. It translates to CATTDRPSFNYGYTF.

The chain carries TRBV5-6 and TRBJ2-7, with D unresolved. V was cut by 0 bases and J by 2 bases, with 12 bases left in between. Germline V gene data show CDR1 as SGHDT and CDR2 as YYEEEE. The CDR3 consists of 15 residues. CDR3 residues: CASSLGSVGPYEQYF. As DNA, the CDR3 is TGTGCCAGCAGCTTGGGGTCCGTCGGACCCTACGAGCAGTACTTC. Based on the CDR3 plus reference TRBV5-6 and TRBJ2-7, the full variable domain is DAGVTQSPTHLIKTRGQQVTLRCSPKSGHDTVSWYQQALGQGPQFIFQYYEEEERQRGNFPDRFSGHQFPNYSSELNVNALLLGDSALYLCASSLGSVGPYEQYFGPGTRLTVT.

The CDR3 region is CASSLRSRGSHEKLFF. The CDR3 DNA reads as TGTGCCAGCAGTTTAAGAAGTCGGGGCTCCCATGAAAAACTGTTTTTT. The V call is TRBV28, the J call TRBJ1-4; possible D gene TRBD1, 5 bases. Germline V gene sequence: CDR1 MDHEN, CDR2 SYDVKM. This CDR3 has 16 residues. V was pared by 2 bases and J by 6 bases, with 16 bases between.

The rearrangement links TRBV18 to TRBJ1-2; D unclear. Deletions cut 3 bases from V and 5 bases from J, with 10 bases between. This CDR3 comprises 13 residues. CDR1 is KGHSH, CDR2 LQKENI, per germline. The CDR3 nucleotides read TGTGCCAGCTCACCTCCCATCCCGTATGGCTACACCTTC. This translates into CASSPPIPYGYTF.

The chain carries TRBV18 and TRBJ1-2; the D is unclear. The CDR3 extends over 15 amino acids. V was cut by 0 bases and J by 4 bases, with 12 bases left in between. Germline lookup yields CDR1 KGHSH and CDR2 LQKENI. The CDR3 bases are TGTGCCAGCTCACCACCGTCGGGCACGGCCTATGGCTACACCTTC. As protein: CASSPPSGTAYGYTF. The full variable domain, completed using reference TRBV18 and TRBJ1-2, is NAGVMQNPRHLVRRRGQEARLRCSPMKGHSHVYWYRQLPEEGLKFMVYLQKENIIDESGMPKERFSAEFPKEGPSILRIQQVVRGDSAAYFCASSPPSGTAYGYTFGSGTRLTVV.